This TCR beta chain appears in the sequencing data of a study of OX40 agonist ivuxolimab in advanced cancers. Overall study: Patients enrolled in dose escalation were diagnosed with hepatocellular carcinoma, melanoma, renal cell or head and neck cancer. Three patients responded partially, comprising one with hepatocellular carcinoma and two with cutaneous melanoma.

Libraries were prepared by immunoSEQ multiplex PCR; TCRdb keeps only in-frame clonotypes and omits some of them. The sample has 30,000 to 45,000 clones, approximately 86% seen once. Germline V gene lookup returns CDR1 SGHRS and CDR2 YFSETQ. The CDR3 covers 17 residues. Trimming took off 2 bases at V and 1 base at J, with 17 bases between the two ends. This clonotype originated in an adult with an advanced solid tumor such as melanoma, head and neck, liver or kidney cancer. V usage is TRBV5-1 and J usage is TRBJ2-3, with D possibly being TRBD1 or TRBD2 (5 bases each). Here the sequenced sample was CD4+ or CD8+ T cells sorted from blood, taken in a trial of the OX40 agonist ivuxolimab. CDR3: CASSFGTAGLGTDTQYF. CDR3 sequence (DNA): TGCGCCAGCAGCTTTGGGACCGCAGGATTAGGCACAGATACGCAGTATTTT.